The present TCR beta chain was sequenced within a study of human T cells and chemical hapten exposure (dated by TCRdb to the early 2020s). Looking at the study overall: For sensitization, 2% DPC in acetone was applied to an approximately 2 cm by approximately 2 cm area of upper inner arm skin. Throughout the roughly 24-week study period, patients were also given weekly therapeutic DPC doses on the scalp. Patch tests used Finn chambers with 0.01% DPC on the upper back, scored after 6 days by International Contact Dermatitis Research Group standards. Alopecia areata with under or over 50% scalp involvement, alopecia totalis and alopecia universalis were represented in the patient cohort, which was mostly female. Libraries were combined into a pool for sequencing, and differences in TCR yield between samples came mainly from small differences in library volumes within the pool. This study followed changes in the peripheral blood TCR repertoire in vivo during primary and secondary sensitization of alopecia patients to the hapten diphenylcyclopropenone (DPC). Blood was sampled from patients pre-sensitization (week 0) and at 2, 6 and about 24 weeks after DPC sensitization. Some 29 alopecia patients provided blood for TCR sequencing at one to four time points (pre-sensitization, 2, 6 and 24 weeks).

The method behind the library was RACE. The run used a NextSeq 500. During library preparation, unique molecular identifiers were attached to individual cDNA molecules so that TCRs could be counted in a quantitative, reproducible way. For every blood RNA sample, sequencing covered both the TCR alpha and TCR beta chains. Under the source paper's analysis protocol: A median of about 89,000 TCRs per sample was observed, with a range of 23,224 to 690,600. The Decombinator software suite was used to annotate V, J and CDR3 in the TCR reads. To make PS versus PT1 abundance plots, every sample was subsampled to the same number of TCRs (28,000). Expanded TCRs were defined as absent before sensitization and observed at least eight times at the 2-week time point. The raw public reads went through TCRdb reprocessing: fastp at Q25, MiXCR clone calling, in-frame beta chains kept. Duplicate CDR3 protein sequences are folded into a single record with the most common DNA and genes. TCRdb's processing, not the study's, gives the V and J calls here. For this sample the table gives 95,000 to 150,000 distinct CDR3 sequences, of which roughly 14% were detected only once. The ten largest clones add up to around 3% of the sample.

Sample time point, as interpreted from the label and publication: pre-sensitization, week 0. The treatment or condition label, as the study defines it: therapeutic diphenylcyclopropenone sensitization with weekly scalp DPC. At every patch-test visit, the blood draw took place before the patch test was put on. Patients were eligible if aged 18 to 70, diagnosed with alopecia and judged suitable for DPC therapy, and pregnant patients were excluded. Total RNA was isolated from unfractionated whole blood collected in Tempus Blood RNA tubes. As concerns this clonotype: The clone's antigen remains unknown. There are no base qualities to consult, and no much larger clone falls within one base.

Findings and caveats that apply to the study as a whole: DPC sensitization did not change how many TCRs were above 1 in 1000 frequency, and no evidence was found of alterations in global repertoire structure. Alopecia, a presumed autoimmune disease, was present in all patients, so the immune response of the patients might differ from that of healthy individuals. After repeated subsampling, the strength of the expansion versus patch-test correlation and the threshold at which it became significant changed. Compared with pre-sensitization or healthy control sets, expanded TCRs formed significantly more large CDR3 similarity clusters, which is consistent with antigen-driven responses. A positive correlation was found between the number of PT1 expanded TCRs and patch test score, with significance reached at thresholds 8, 16 and 32 but not 4.

The CDR3, from cysteine to phenylalanine, totals 15 residues. Kept here is only the CDR3 DNA, which spans 45 bases and is read in frame from base 1. The junction carries 15 bases between V and J, which are trimmed by 5 bases and 7 bases respectively. CDR1 and CDR2, per the germline V gene, are MNHEY and SVGAGI. The receptor was derived from a woman aged 18-29 years with alopecia areata. Some clones in this sample may be carry-over from other donors' samples. The specimen was whole blood, collected in connection with sensitization to the hapten diphenylcyclopropenone (DPC). This sequence uses TRBV6-5 and TRBJ1-6; tentative D gene TRBD1, with 6 bases matching. The CDR3 reads CASSTSTGANSPLHF. The DNA is TGTGCCAGCAGTACCTCGACAGGAGCCAATTCACCCCTCCACTTT.